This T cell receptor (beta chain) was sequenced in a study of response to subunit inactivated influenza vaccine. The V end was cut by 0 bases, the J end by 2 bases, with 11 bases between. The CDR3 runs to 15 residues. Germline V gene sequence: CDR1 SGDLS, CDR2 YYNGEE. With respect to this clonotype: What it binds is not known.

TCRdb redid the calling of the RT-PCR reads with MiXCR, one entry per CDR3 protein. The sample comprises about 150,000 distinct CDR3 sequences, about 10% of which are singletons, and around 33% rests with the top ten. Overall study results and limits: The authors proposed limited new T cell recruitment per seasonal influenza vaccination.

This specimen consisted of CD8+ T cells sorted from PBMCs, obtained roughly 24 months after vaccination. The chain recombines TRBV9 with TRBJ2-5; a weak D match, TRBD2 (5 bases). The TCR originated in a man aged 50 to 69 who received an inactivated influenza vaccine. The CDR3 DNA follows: TGTGCCAGCAGCGTAGATATAGCGCCACAAGAGACCCAGTACTTC. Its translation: CASSVDIAPQETQYF.